These 27 T cell receptor beta chains came from one sample sequenced in a study of T cells in Graves' hyperthyroidism and ophthalmopathy. Using RNA transcripts as the source, TCR beta CDR3 regions were amplified. An initial round of RT-PCR targeting the TCR CDR3 relied on the HTBI primer set. TCRdb fed the multiplex PCR reads into MiXCR, producing one record per CDR3 protein. Of some 350,000 distinct CDR3 sequences listed, 13% to 15% were seen once; the top ten hold 15% to 20%. The sequenced sample consisted of blood. These TCRs come from a woman aged 55-69 years with Graves' ophthalmopathy.

The table lists this clonotype with a few counts. This sequence joins TRBV30 and TRBJ2-1, with D possibly matching TRBD1 (6 bases). CDR1 is GTSNPN, CDR2 SVGIG, per germline (reference sequence). V was shortened by 3 bases and J by 0 bases, with 9 bases between the two germline ends. The CDR3 runs to 14 residues. CDR3 amino acids: CAWSRDTSYNEQFF. The CDR3 region has the DNA TGTGCCTGGAGCCGGGACACCTCCTACAATGAGCAGTTCTTC. Full variable domain (rest looked up from reference TRBV30 and TRBJ2-1): SQTIHQWPATLVQPVGSPLSLECTVEGTSNPNLYWYRQAAGRGLQLLFYSVGIGQISSEVPQNLSASRPQDRQFILSSKKLLLSDSGFYLCAWSRDTSYNEQFFGPGTRLTVL.

Concerning this clonotype itself: A much larger clone lies a single base off, so this may be a read error. The rearrangement joins TRBV20-1 to TRBJ2-1; 12 bases are shared with TRBD2. The length of the CDR3 is 18 residues. Germline assignment: CDR1 DFQATT and CDR2 SNEGSKA (reference sequence). The ends lost 8 bases at V and 0 bases at J; junction bases unmatched: 14. DNA of the CDR3: TGCAGTATAAGCCCCTGGGAACTAGCGGGGGGCTCCTACAATGAGCAGTTCTTC. Translated, it gives CSISPWELAGGSYNEQFF.

This clonotype has at least ten counts. V and J are TRBV12-3 or TRBV12-4 and TRBJ2-7, with TRBD1 as a possible D gene (5 bases). Trimming shortened V by 6 bases and J by 4 bases, and 22 bases separated the two germline ends. The length of the CDR3 is 16 residues. The CDR3 loop reads CASSQLGGRAPYEQYF. The DNA of the CDR3 is TGTGCCAGCAGCCAGTTAGGTGGCAGGGCGCCATACGAGCAGTACTTC.

The rearrangement uses TRBV11-2 and TRBJ2-2; D unresolved. V was shortened by 4 bases and J by 7 bases, with 7 bases between the two germline ends. Germline V gene data show CDR1 as SGHAT and CDR2 as FQNNGV. There are 12 residues in the CDR3. The CDR3: CASSSYLGELFF. In DNA, the CDR3 is TGTGCCAGCAGCTCCTATCTCGGGGAGCTGTTTTTT.

This clonotype was observed at least ten times. The chain carries TRBV28 and TRBJ1-2, with D unclear. This CDR3 region has 13 residues. With 6 bases removed from V and 8 bases from J, the gap between germline ends came to 16 bases. The germline CDR1 and CDR2 sequences are MDHEN and SYDVKM. The CDR3 nucleotides read TGTGCCAGCAGGCCCCCGGCGGGCTGGGGCTACACCTTC. Translating gives CASRPPAGWGYTF.

This clonotype was seen many times. The rearrangement joins TRBV5-1 to TRBJ2-3, with 12 nucleotides matching TRBD2. V was clipped by 5 bases and J by 4 bases; unmatched bases: 11. Germline V gives CDR1 SGHRS, CDR2 YFSETQ. This CDR3 contains 17 residues. The CDR3 is CASSFGLAGRQSDTQYF. The CDR3, as DNA: TGCGCCAGCAGTTTTGGACTAGCGGGAAGGCAATCAGATACGCAGTATTTT.

This clonotype turned up a few times. The chain carries TRBV7-9 and TRBJ2-3; D may be TRBD2 (5 bases). The CDR3 runs to 17 residues. V lost 2 bases, J lost 0 bases, and 15 bases lay in between. Germline V gene lookup returns CDR1 SEHNR and CDR2 FQNEAQ (reference sequence). CDR3 bases: TGTGCCAGCAGCTTAACGATCAGCGGTCCTAGCACAGATACGCAGTATTTT. This codes for CASSLTISGPSTDTQYF.

This chain joins TRBV6-1 and TRBJ2-2; weak D call: TRBD1 (6 bases). CDR1 and CDR2 (germline): MNHNS, SASEGT. V gave up 8 bases and J gave up 0 bases, with 13 bases separating them. The CDR3 extends over 15 amino acids. CDR3 nucleotides: TGTGCCAGCCTTCGGACAGCCTCGAACACCGGGGAGCTGTTTTTT. Its protein is CASLRTASNTGELFF.

This clonotype appeared many times. The chain has TRBV5-1 and TRBJ2-7; D is uncertain. This CDR3 is built from 15 residues. Trimming shortened V by 0 bases and J by 1 base, and 11 bases separated the two germline ends. Germline V CDR1 and CDR2: SGHRS, YFSETQ. The CDR3 bases are TGCGCCAGCAGCTTGGTTGGGGAAGGGTCCTACGAGCAGTACTTC. Translating it yields CASSLVGEGSYEQYF.

This clonotype was recorded many times. The chain couples TRBV3-1 to TRBJ2-1; a possible D gene is TRBD1 (7 bases). CDR1 is LGHDT and CDR2 is YNNKEL in the germline V gene (reference sequence). CDR3 size: 17 residues. V lost 5 bases and J 5 bases, leaving 22 bases between the germline ends. CDR3 loop: CASSRKLRGRSDNEQFF. The CDR3 region has the DNA TGTGCCAGCAGCAGGAAACTCAGGGGGAGGTCCGACAATGAGCAGTTCTTC.

In this sample, this clonotype turned up many times. V gene TRBV30 combines with J gene TRBJ2-2; 7 bases agree with TRBD2. J gave up 4 bases and V 4 bases, and 12 bases lay outside the gene matches. CDR1 is GTSNPN and CDR2 is SVGIG in the germline V gene (reference sequence). The CDR3 is 16 residues long. CDR3 loop: CAWNERGRSVTGELFF. CDR3 bases: TGTGCCTGGAACGAACGCGGGAGATCGGTCACCGGGGAGCTGTTTTTT.

V usage is TRBV28 and J usage is TRBJ1-1; D might be TRBD1 (5 bases). Trimming left V 3 bases short and J 11 bases short, with 19 bases between. Germline lookup yields CDR1 MDHEN and CDR2 SYDVKM. CDR3 length: 14 amino acids. The CDR3 nucleotides are TGTGCCAGCAGTTTCCCTATAACGGGGCAGACGGCTTTCTTT. Protein sequence: CASSFPITGQTAFF.

This clonotype appeared a few times. This chain connects TRBV12-3 or TRBV12-4 to TRBJ2-5; the match to TRBD2 covers 7 bases. This CDR3 region has 15 residues. V was clipped by 6 bases and J by 2 bases; unmatched bases: 9. In DNA, the CDR3 is TGTGCCAGCAGGGTCTTCGGGAGGCATCAAGAGACCCAGTACTTC. It is translated as CASRVFGRHQETQYF.

This clonotype occurred many times. The V call is TRBV2, the J call TRBJ1-5, with D unresolved. CDR1 and CDR2 (germline): SNHLY, FYNNEI. The CDR3 sequence is 14 residues long. V was cut by 2 bases and J by 4 bases, with 9 bases left in between. The CDR3 loop reads CASSERQNNQPQHF. CDR3 sequence (DNA): TGTGCCAGCAGTGAAAGGCAGAATAATCAGCCCCAGCATTTT.

The chain employs TRBV9 and TRBJ2-1; a weak D match, TRBD1 (5 bases). The V end was cut by 0 bases, the J end by 5 bases, with 15 bases between. The germline V gene has CDR1 SGDLS and CDR2 YYNGEE. The CDR3 is 16 residues long. The chain's CDR3 is CASSVGVGLRDNEQFF. The CDR3 coding sequence is TGTGCCAGCAGCGTAGGGGTGGGGCTCAGAGACAATGAGCAGTTCTTC. The full variable domain, in which reference TRBV9 and TRBJ2-1 provide the parts outside the CDR3, is DSGVTQTPKHLITATGQRVTLRCSPRSGDLSVYWYQQSLDQGLQFLIQYYNGEERAKGNILERFSAQQFPDLHSELNLSSLELGDSALYFCASSVGVGLRDNEQFFGPGTRLTVL.

This clonotype was seen many times. The V and J genes are TRBV20-1 and TRBJ2-7; 11 nucleotides line up with TRBD1. The CDR3 spans 16 residues. Germline loops: CDR1 DFQATT, CDR2 SNEGSKA (reference sequence). Losses at the gene ends were 0 bases for V and 2 bases for J; bases not matched to a gene: 6. CDR3 in amino acids: CSAREGMGQGAYEQYF. CDR3 in DNA: TGCAGTGCTAGAGAGGGAATGGGACAGGGGGCCTACGAGCAGTACTTC.

This clonotype was found a few times. The chain uses TRBV12-3 or TRBV12-4 and TRBJ2-1, with D possibly being TRBD2 (5 bases). There are 16 residues in the CDR3. V was shortened by 3 bases and J by 1 base, with 13 bases between the two germline ends. CDR3 loop: CASSFESGVSYNEQFF. In DNA, the CDR3 is TGTGCCAGCAGTTTCGAGTCCGGGGTATCCTACAATGAGCAGTTCTTC.

This clonotype occurred a few times. The chain couples TRBV9 to TRBJ2-5, with 7 bases aligning to TRBD2. The CDR3 runs 13 residues. Looked up from germline, CDR1 is SGDLS and CDR2 is YYNGEE. After removal of 3 bases from V and 6 bases from J, the junction contained 5 bases not matched to a gene. CDR3 nucleotides: TGTGCCAGCAGCGAGGGAGGGTTCAAGACCCAGTACTTC. Translation gives CASSEGGFKTQYF.

The chain employs TRBV7-9 and TRBJ1-4; TRBD1 is a possible D gene (5 bases). CDR1 SEHNR and CDR2 FQNEAQ come from the germline V gene (reference sequence). V was clipped by 5 bases and J by 6 bases, with 13 bases between them. This CDR3 region has 14 residues. CDR3 sequence: CASSGAAMHEKLFF. In DNA form, the CDR3 reads TGTGCCAGCAGCGGGGCAGCCATGCATGAAAAACTGTTTTTT.

This chain uses TRBV5-1 with TRBJ2-2; 7 positions agree with TRBD2. Trimming took 4 bases from V and 3 from J; bases not matched to a gene: 6. The CDR3 is 15 amino acids. The germline CDR1 and CDR2 sequences are SGHRS and YFSETQ. The CDR3 is CASSGTTRHTGELFF. In DNA, the CDR3 is TGCGCCAGCAGCGGGACTACCAGGCACACCGGGGAGCTGTTTTTT.

The chain uses TRBV12-3 or TRBV12-4 and TRBJ1-6, with D possibly matching TRBD1 (6 bases). CDR3 length equals 15 residues. Trimming stripped 8 bases from V and 7 bases from J, with 18 bases between. CDR3 in DNA: TGTGCCAGCGGGGAGCGAGGGGGGCGAAATTCACCCCTCCACTTT. Protein product: CASGERGGRNSPLHF.

The chain couples TRBV12-3 or TRBV12-4 to TRBJ2-2; TRBD1 matches 8 bases. CDR3 length: 16 amino acids. V lost 5 bases and J lost 2; bases outside the gene matches: 7. The CDR3 region is CASSLYRGYNTGELFF. The CDR3 DNA reads TGTGCCAGCAGTCTTTACAGGGGGTATAACACCGGGGAGCTGTTTTTT.

There are many counts of this clonotype. The chain carries TRBV10-3 and TRBJ2-4; 7 nucleotides match TRBD2. V was clipped by 3 bases and J by 7 bases; unmatched bases: 12. Germline assignment: CDR1 ENHRY and CDR2 SYGVKD. The CDR3 extends over 16 amino acids. The CDR3 region has the DNA TGTGCCATCAGTGAAGACAGAGGCGGGAGAAGGAACATTCAGTACTTC. Its protein is CAISEDRGGRRNIQYF.

This clonotype was recorded at least ten times. The genes are TRBV11-2 and TRBJ2-4, with D maybe TRBD1 (5 bases). The germline CDR1 and CDR2 sequences are SGHAT and FQNNGV. The ends were cut back, 2 bases at V and 0 bases at J, with 14 bases in the middle. The CDR3 runs to 17 residues. The CDR3 region is CASSLSHTGLAKNIQYF. The CDR3 coding sequence is TGTGCCAGCAGCTTAAGCCACACAGGCCTAGCCAAAAACATTCAGTACTTC.

This clonotype occurred a few times. J is TRBJ2-1 and V is TRBV7-9; weak D call: TRBD2 (6 bases). The CDR3 has 16 amino acids. Germline assignment: CDR1 SEHNR and CDR2 FQNEAQ (reference sequence). The ends were cut back, 1 base at V and 6 bases at J, with 16 bases in the middle. The CDR3 sequence is CASSLVATGAGNEQFF. DNA for the CDR3: TGTGCCAGCAGCTTAGTTGCGACGGGAGCTGGCAATGAGCAGTTCTTC.

This chain links TRBV20-1 with TRBJ2-5; 14 nucleotides align to TRBD2. The trim removed 5 bases at V and 1 base at J, leaving 9 bases unmatched. CDR1 is DFQATT and CDR2 is SNEGSKA in the germline V gene (reference sequence). The CDR3 runs 17 residues. This CDR3 is CSAAGTSGSALQETQYF. CDR3 DNA sequence: TGCAGTGCTGCCGGGACTAGCGGGAGCGCGCTCCAAGAGACCCAGTACTTC.

This chain connects TRBV5-1 to TRBJ2-2; weak D call: TRBD2 (7 bases). In germline, CDR1 is SGHRS, CDR2 YFSETQ. Deletions cut 2 bases from V and 6 bases from J, with 11 bases between. The CDR3 consists of 14 residues. The CDR3 region has the DNA TGCGCCAGCAGCTTTCGGGGGGCATCCGGGGAGCTGTTTTTT. Its protein is CASSFRGASGELFF.